One and the same sample provided the 2 T cell receptor beta chains below, sequenced in a study of T cells expressing NK-cell markers. From the 5' RACE reads, TCRdb lists one entry per CDR3 protein and no DNA. Here the sample table reports 350,000 to 450,000 distinct CDR3 sequences. The sample taken for sequencing was blood T cells: a sorted CD56 or NKG2C T cell subset, CD4+ or CD8+ T cells, or bulk PBMC T cells (not recorded which). These receptors came from a man aged 18 to 70 in good health.

The rearrangement links TRBV24-1 to TRBJ1-6; as DNA is missing, the TRBD1 call by TCRdb cannot be tested. The CDR3 is 15 amino acids. The germline CDR1 and CDR2 sequences are KGHDR and SFDVKD. The CDR3 loop reads CATSEPDRGNSPLHF.

The chain is built from TRBV7-9 and TRBJ1-6; TCRdb's assignment of TRBD1 cannot be checked, as there is no DNA. Germline V gives CDR1 SEHNR, CDR2 FQNEAQ (reference sequence). The CDR3 extends over 17 amino acids. Here the CDR3 reads CASSSTGTSSYNSPLHF. The variable domain in full, with the rest retrieved from reference TRBV7-9 and TRBJ1-6, is DTGVSQNPRHKITKRGQNVTFRCDPISEHNRLYWYRQTLGQGPEFLTYFQNEAQLEKSRLLSDRFSAERPKGSFSTLEIQRTEQGDSAMYLCASSSTGTSSYNSPLHFGNGTRLTVT.